A single sample gave rise to the 28 T cell receptor beta chains below, sequenced in a study of blood T cell repertoires in COVID-19. Generated by immunoSEQ multiplex PCR, the TCRdb table keeps only in-frame clones and is missing some. The data show about 32,000 clones, over 90% seen once. Material: peripheral blood. The receptors originated from a male donor with active COVID-19.

The chain recombines TRBV27 with TRBJ2-2; 7 bases fit TRBD1. This CDR3 spans 16 amino acids. In germline, CDR1 is MNHEY, CDR2 SMNVEV (reference sequence). Trimming cost V 4 bases and J 6 bases; bases outside gene matches: 11. The CDR3 nucleotides read TGTGCCAGCAGTTCCGCCCGGACAGGTTCGGCCGGGGAGCTGTTTTTT. Residues: CASSSARTGSAGELFF.

This rearrangement joins TRBV4-1 to TRBJ1-6; D is perhaps TRBD1 (6 bases). Germline V gives CDR1 MGHRA, CDR2 YSYEKL. V was trimmed by 8 bases and J by 7 bases, leaving 12 bases between them. The CDR3 is made up of 13 amino acids. The CDR3 reads CASSFTGNSPLHF. In DNA form, the CDR3 reads TGCGCCAGCTCTTTCACAGGGAATTCACCCCTCCACTTT.

The chain links TRBV7-9 to TRBJ1-2; D unresolved. With 6 bases removed from V and 7 bases from J, the gap between germline ends came to 12 bases. This CDR3 contains 12 residues. In germline, CDR1 is SEHNR, CDR2 FQNEAQ (reference sequence). The CDR3 DNA reads as TGTGCCAGCAGGCCTACAGAGGGTGGCTACACCTTC. The encoded protein is CASRPTEGGYTF.

The chain uses TRBV7-3 and TRBJ1-1; 7 positions match TRBD1. The CDR3 is made up of 17 amino acids. Germline CDR1 is SGHTA and CDR2 is FQGTGA. Trimming at V came to 0 bases and at J to 1 base, leaving 8 bases not matched to a gene. The CDR3 region has the DNA TGTGCCAGCAGCTTAACCCCTTGGACAGGCGAGAACACTGAAGCTTTCTTT. It yields the protein CASSLTPWTGENTEAFF.

This clone is a singleton in its sample. The chain combines TRBV4-2 with TRBJ1-2; D ambiguous. Per germline, CDR1 LGHNA and CDR2 YNFKEQ. There are 18 residues in the CDR3. V shed 3 bases and J shed 5 bases, with 25 bases lying between them. CDR3 DNA: TGTGCCAGCAGCCATGGAGGTCTTTATCGGGTTCGGCGATATGGCTACACCTTC. Residues: CASSHGGLYRVRRYGYTF.

The V gene is TRBV5-1, the J gene TRBJ2-1, with D perhaps TRBD2 (5 bases). V gave up 4 bases and J gave up 6 bases, with 11 bases separating them. The germline V gene encodes CDR1 SGHRS and CDR2 YFSETQ. This CDR3 contains 13 residues. Here the CDR3 DNA reads TGCGCCAGCAGCCTGGGGAGCGTCAATGAGCAGTTCTTC. Its protein product is CASSLGSVNEQFF.

V is TRBV5-1 and J is TRBJ1-2; 7 bases line up with TRBD1. The CDR3 has 15 residues. V was pared by 6 bases and J by 8 bases, with 16 bases of the junction left unmatched. Germline CDR1 reads SGHRS; CDR2 reads YFSETQ. CDR3 DNA: TGCGCCAGCACTCAAGGAGGAGGGGGCGCGGAAGGCTACACCTTC. Encoded protein: CASTQGGGGAEGYTF.

The chain recombines TRBV13 with TRBJ1-2; D not resolved. V shed 7 bases and J shed 3 bases, with 15 bases lying between them. CDR3 length: 14 amino acids. Germline lookup yields CDR1 PRHDT and CDR2 FYEKMQ (reference sequence). The CDR3 bases are TGTGCCAGCACTAACCGCGGAGGGCACTATGGCTACACCTTC. Translating it yields CASTNRGGHYGYTF.

A few counts support this clone. The V and J genes are TRBV11-3 and TRBJ2-3; TRBD1 might be the D (5 bases). The CDR3 covers 13 residues. Germline V gene data show CDR1 as SGHNT and CDR2 as YENEEA. V was pared by 2 bases and J by 8 bases, with 11 bases between. CDR3 in amino acids: CASSLNRQGTQYF. In DNA form, the CDR3 reads TGTGCCAGCAGCTTAAATCGGCAGGGTACGCAGTATTTT.

For this clone: The sample has other DNA sequences that encode this CDR3 too. The chain is built from TRBV4-1 and TRBJ1-2; 10 bases map to TRBD1. In germline, CDR1 is MGHRA, CDR2 YSYEKL. The CDR3 has 15 amino acids. Trimming removed 4 bases from V and 4 bases from J; junction bases left unmatched: 6. The CDR3 loop reads CASSRRDRGGYGYTF. The CDR3 DNA follows: TGCGCCAGCAGCCGCCGGGACAGGGGAGGCTATGGCTACACCTTC.

The CDR3 region is CASNYPEGVNSPLHF. The CDR3 coding sequence is TGTGCCAGCAATTATCCCGAAGGAGTTAATTCACCCCTCCACTTT. The chain joins TRBV6-2 or TRBV6-3 to TRBJ1-6; D gene ambiguous. Deletions cut 7 bases from V and 6 bases from J, with 16 bases between. The germline CDR1 and CDR2 sequences are MNHEY and SVGEGT. This CDR3 has 15 amino acids.

V usage is TRBV3-1 (or the pseudogene TRBV3-2) and J usage is TRBJ2-4; the D gene is possibly TRBD2 (6 bases). This CDR3 region has 14 residues. Trimming took 8 bases from V and 14 from J, leaving 25 bases between them. Germline CDR1 and CDR2: LGHDT and YNNKEL (reference sequence). This CDR3 reads CASETGPGVAVEYF. CDR3 DNA: TGTGCCAGCGAAACCGGGCCGGGGGTAGCGGTCGAGTACTTC.

The chain couples TRBV11-2 to TRBJ1-2, with a possible D match to TRBD1 (5 bases). The CDR3 contains 16 residues. Germline assignment: CDR1 SGHAT and CDR2 FQNNGV. V lost 5 bases and J lost 4, with 20 bases in between. This CDR3 is CASSPDYRLGGYGYTF. In DNA, the CDR3 is TGTGCCAGCAGCCCCGACTATCGGCTGGGGGGCTATGGCTACACCTTC.

The chain is built from TRBV6-5 and TRBJ1-1; 7 bases are a match to TRBD1. The CDR3 length is 14 residues. The ends lost 5 bases at V and 8 bases at J; junction bases unmatched: 11. The germline gives CDR1 MNHEY, CDR2 SVGAGI. The CDR3 sequence: CASSTPPGTAEAFF. CDR3 DNA: TGTGCCAGCAGTACCCCTCCAGGGACAGCAGAAGCTTTCTTT.

This clone was recorded once. The V and J genes are TRBV7-2 and TRBJ2-1; 12 bases line up with TRBD2. Germline lookup yields CDR1 SGHTA and CDR2 FQGNSA. The length of the CDR3 is 15 residues. Trimming took 4 bases from V and 15 from J; bases not matched to a gene: 13. CDR3 sequence: CASSYNPSGGEPLFF. Here the CDR3 DNA reads TGTGCCAGCAGCTATAATCCTAGCGGGGGGGAACCTTTGTTCTTC.

The chain has TRBV30 and TRBJ1-5; TRBD1 might be the D (5 bases). The CDR3 extends over 16 amino acids. Trimming shortened V by 3 bases and J by 0 bases, and 15 bases separated the two germline ends. The germline V gene encodes CDR1 GTSNPN and CDR2 SVGIG (reference sequence). The CDR3 is CAWSRDWDNSNQPQHF. Here the CDR3 DNA reads TGTGCCTGGAGCCGGGACTGGGATAATAGCAATCAGCCCCAGCATTTT.

V usage is TRBV18 and J usage is TRBJ2-7, with TRBD1 matching 7 bases. Unmatched junction bases numbered 5, after V lost 3 bases and J lost 9 bases. Germline-derived CDR1 and CDR2 are KGHSH and LQKENI. The CDR3 extends over 12 amino acids. CDR3 nucleotide sequence: TGTGCCAGCTCACCGGGACAGAGTGGGCAGTACTTC. Translating gives CASSPGQSGQYF.

The genes are TRBV4-1 and TRBJ1-2, with D perhaps TRBD1 (5 bases). The CDR3 is 15 amino acids. The V gene lost 1 base and the J gene lost 2 bases, with 11 bases spanning the gap. The V gene's germline CDR1 is MGHRA and CDR2 YSYEKL. The CDR3 spells CASSQGQGSNYGYTF. Written as DNA, the CDR3 is TGCGCCAGCAGCCAAGGCCAGGGTTCAAACTATGGCTACACCTTC.

The chain recombines TRBV25-1 with TRBJ1-2; D uncertain. The V end lost 3 bases, the J end lost 4 bases, and 6 bases lay between the germline ends. The length of the CDR3 is 12 residues. Germline CDR1 reads MGHDK; CDR2 reads SYGVNS. In DNA, the CDR3 is TGTGCCAGCAGTGACGTACTCTATGGCTACACCTTC. It encodes CASSDVLYGYTF.

The V and J genes are TRBV19 and TRBJ2-1, with D hard to call. Deletions cut 5 bases from V and 10 bases from J, with 9 bases between. The CDR3 is made up of 11 amino acids. Germline V CDR1 and CDR2: LNHDA, SQIVND (reference sequence). As DNA, the CDR3 is TGTGCCAGTAGTTTATTCAGGGAGCAGTTCTTC. It encodes CASSLFREQFF.

This clone was recorded a few times. The rearrangement joins TRBV11-2 to TRBJ2-1, with 11 bases matching TRBD1. CDR1 SGHAT and CDR2 FQNNGV come from the germline V gene. Trimming took 1 base from V and 1 from J; bases not matched to a gene: 6. The CDR3 covers 18 residues. The CDR3 DNA reads as TGTGCCAGCAGCTTAGTTTTTGGGACAGGGGGATCCTACAATGAGCAGTTCTTC. Its protein product is CASSLVFGTGGSYNEQFF.

The chain combines TRBV9 with TRBJ1-2; a weak D match, TRBD1 (5 bases). This CDR3 spans 11 amino acids. V lost 1 base and J lost 10, with 8 bases in between. The germline CDR1 and CDR2 sequences are SGDLS and YYNGEE. For the CDR3, the DNA is TGTGCCAGCAGCGTACGGGGGGACTACACCTTC. It is translated as CASSVRGDYTF.

In DNA, the CDR3 is TGTGCCAGCTCCCCAAGTAGTGGCTACGAGCAGTACTTC. Residues: CASSPSSGYEQYF. This chain connects TRBV18 to TRBJ2-7; D unresolved. Germline V gene sequence: CDR1 KGHSH, CDR2 LQKENI. The CDR3 loop spans 13 amino acids. The V gene lost 6 bases and the J gene lost 3 bases, with 12 bases spanning the gap.

The chain carries TRBV5-1 and TRBJ2-2; TRBD1 agrees at 10 bases. This CDR3 is 14 amino acids long. Looked up from germline, CDR1 is SGHRS and CDR2 is YFSETQ. With V trimmed by 5 bases and J by 7 bases, 5 bases remained unmatched. In DNA, the CDR3 is TGCGCCAGCAGGGGACAGGGGTTTGGCGGGGAGCTGTTTTTT. Translation gives CASRGQGFGGELFF.

This clone is a singleton in its sample. The genes are TRBV9 and TRBJ1-2; unclear D gene. CDR3 length: 17 amino acids. Germline CDR1 and CDR2: SGDLS and YYNGEE. The V gene lost 0 bases and the J gene lost 4 bases, with 19 bases spanning the gap. This CDR3 reads CASSVEETEVGRYGYTF. DNA of the CDR3: TGTGCCAGCAGCGTAGAAGAGACGGAGGTTGGTCGCTATGGCTACACCTTC.

The chain recombines TRBV3-1 (or the pseudogene TRBV3-2) with TRBJ1-6; the D gene is possibly TRBD1 (5 bases). Germline CDR1 LGHDT, CDR2 YNNKEL (reference sequence). The CDR3 totals 13 residues. V lost 6 bases and J 8 bases, leaving 11 bases between the germline ends. Here the CDR3 reads CASRPAGYSPLHF. CDR3 nucleotides: TGTGCCAGCAGGCCCGCAGGGTATTCACCCCTCCACTTT.

J is TRBJ2-1 and V is TRBV7-2, with D unresolved. Trimming took off 5 bases at V and 11 bases at J, with 19 bases between the two ends. The V gene's germline CDR1 is SGHTA and CDR2 FQGNSA. There are 14 residues in the CDR3. CDR3 coding DNA: TGTGCCAGCAGCCCCCCCGACGTACTCAGGAAGCAGTTCTTC. Its protein product is CASSPPDVLRKQFF.

The chain employs TRBV5-1 and TRBJ2-3; no clear D. V lost 4 bases, J lost 4 bases, and 28 bases lay in between. This CDR3 has 19 amino acids. Germline V gives CDR1 SGHRS, CDR2 YFSETQ. This CDR3 reads CASSRRSVQNTWLADTQYF. CDR3 coding DNA: TGCGCCAGCAGCCGGCGGTCGGTACAAAACACCTGGCTCGCAGATACGCAGTATTTT. Drawing the rest from reference TRBV5-1 and TRBJ2-3, the complete variable domain is KAGVTQTPRYLIKTRGQQVTLSCSPISGHRSVSWYQQTPGQGLQFLFEYFSETQRNKGNFPGRFSGRQFSNSRSEMNVSTLELGDSALYLCASSRRSVQNTWLADTQYFGPGTRLTVL.